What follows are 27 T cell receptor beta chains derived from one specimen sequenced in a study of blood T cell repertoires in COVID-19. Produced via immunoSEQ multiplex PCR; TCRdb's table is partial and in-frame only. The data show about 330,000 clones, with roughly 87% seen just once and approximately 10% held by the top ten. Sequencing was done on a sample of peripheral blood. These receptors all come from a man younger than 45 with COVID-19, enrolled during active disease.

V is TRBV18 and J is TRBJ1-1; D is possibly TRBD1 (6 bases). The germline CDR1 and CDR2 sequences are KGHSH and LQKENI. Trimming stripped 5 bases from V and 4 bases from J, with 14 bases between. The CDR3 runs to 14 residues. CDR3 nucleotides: TGTGCCAGCTCATATGGGGGCGAGGTCACTGAAGCTTTCTTT. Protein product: CASSYGGEVTEAFF. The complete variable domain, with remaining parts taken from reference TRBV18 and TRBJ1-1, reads NAGVMQNPRHLVRRRGQEARLRCSPMKGHSHVYWYRQLPEEGLKFMVYLQKENIIDESGMPKERFSAEFPKEGPSILRIQQVVRGDSAAYFCASSYGGEVTEAFFGQGTRLTVV.

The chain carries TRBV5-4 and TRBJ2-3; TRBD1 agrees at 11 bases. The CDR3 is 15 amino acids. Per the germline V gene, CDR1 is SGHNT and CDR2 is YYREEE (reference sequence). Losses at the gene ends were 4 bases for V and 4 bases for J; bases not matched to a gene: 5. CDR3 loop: CASSLDRGRADTQYF. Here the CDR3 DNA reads TGTGCCAGCAGCCTGGACAGGGGGCGGGCAGATACGCAGTATTTT.

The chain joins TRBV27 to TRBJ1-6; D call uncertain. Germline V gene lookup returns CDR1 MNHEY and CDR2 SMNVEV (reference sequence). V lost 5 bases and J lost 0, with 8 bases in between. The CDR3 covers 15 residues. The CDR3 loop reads CASSGRSSYNSPLHF. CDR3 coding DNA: TGTGCCAGCAGTGGGAGGAGCTCCTATAATTCACCCCTCCACTTT.

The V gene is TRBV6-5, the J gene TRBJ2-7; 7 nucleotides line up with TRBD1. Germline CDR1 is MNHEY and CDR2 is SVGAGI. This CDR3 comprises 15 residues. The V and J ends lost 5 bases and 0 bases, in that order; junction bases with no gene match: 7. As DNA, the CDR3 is TGTGCCAGCAGTAGGGGGCGGCAGGCCTCCTACGAGCAGTACTTC. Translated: CASSRGRQASYEQYF.

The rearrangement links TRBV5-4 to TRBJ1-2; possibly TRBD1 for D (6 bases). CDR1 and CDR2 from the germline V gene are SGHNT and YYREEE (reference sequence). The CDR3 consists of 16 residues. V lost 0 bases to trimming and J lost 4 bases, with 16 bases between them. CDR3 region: CASSLGSAGESYGYTF. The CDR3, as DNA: TGTGCCAGCAGCTTGGGGTCGGCAGGGGAGAGCTATGGCTACACCTTC. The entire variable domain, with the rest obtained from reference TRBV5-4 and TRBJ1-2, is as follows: ETGVTQSPTHLIKTRGQQVTLRCSSQSGHNTVSWYQQALGQGPQFIFQYYREEENGRGNFPPRFSGLQFPNYSSELNVNALELDDSALYLCASSLGSAGESYGYTFGSGTRLTVV.

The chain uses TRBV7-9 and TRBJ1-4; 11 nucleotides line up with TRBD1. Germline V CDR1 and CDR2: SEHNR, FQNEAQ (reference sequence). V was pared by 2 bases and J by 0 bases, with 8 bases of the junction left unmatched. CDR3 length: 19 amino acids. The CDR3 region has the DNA TGTGCCAGCAGCTTATCTCCGGGACAGGGGGAATCAACTAATGAAAAACTGTTTTTT. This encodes CASSLSPGQGESTNEKLFF.

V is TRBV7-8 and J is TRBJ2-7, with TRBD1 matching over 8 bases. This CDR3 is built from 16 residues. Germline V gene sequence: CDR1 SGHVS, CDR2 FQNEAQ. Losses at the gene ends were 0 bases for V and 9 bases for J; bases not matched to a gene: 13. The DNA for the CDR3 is TGTGCCAGCAGCTTAGCCGCAGGGGGCCGGTCTTTCGGGCAGTACTTC. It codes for CASSLAAGGRSFGQYF.

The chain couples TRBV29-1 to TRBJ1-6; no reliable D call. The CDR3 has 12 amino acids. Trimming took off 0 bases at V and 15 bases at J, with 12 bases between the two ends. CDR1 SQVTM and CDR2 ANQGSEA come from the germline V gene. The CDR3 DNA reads TGCAGCGTTGAAGACTGGCAGGCCGTCCTCCACTTT. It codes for CSVEDWQAVLHF.

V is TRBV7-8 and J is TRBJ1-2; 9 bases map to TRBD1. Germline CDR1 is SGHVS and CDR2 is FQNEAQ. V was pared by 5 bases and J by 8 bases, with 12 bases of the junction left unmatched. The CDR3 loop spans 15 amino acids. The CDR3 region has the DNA TGTGCCAGCAGCGTAGTTTCCGACAGGGGGGTAGGCTACACCTTC. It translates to CASSVVSDRGVGYTF.

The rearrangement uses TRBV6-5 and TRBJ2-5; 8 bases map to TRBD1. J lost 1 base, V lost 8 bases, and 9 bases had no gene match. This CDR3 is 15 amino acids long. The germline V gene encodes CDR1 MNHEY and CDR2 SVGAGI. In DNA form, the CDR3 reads TGTGCCAGCGGGAACGGACAGGGAGGCCAAGAGACCCAGTACTTC. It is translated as CASGNGQGGQETQYF.

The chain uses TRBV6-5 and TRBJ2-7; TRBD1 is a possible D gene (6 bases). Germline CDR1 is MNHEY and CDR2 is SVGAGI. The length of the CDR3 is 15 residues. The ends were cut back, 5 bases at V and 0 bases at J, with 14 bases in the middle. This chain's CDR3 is CASSTGHGTSYEQYF. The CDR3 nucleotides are TGTGCCAGCAGTACGGGACACGGAACCTCCTACGAGCAGTACTTC.

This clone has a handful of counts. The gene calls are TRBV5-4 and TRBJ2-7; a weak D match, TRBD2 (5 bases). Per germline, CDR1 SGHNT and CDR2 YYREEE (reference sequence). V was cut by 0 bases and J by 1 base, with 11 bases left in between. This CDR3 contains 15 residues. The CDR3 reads CASSLVGRLSYEQYF. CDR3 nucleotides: TGTGCCAGCAGCTTGGTTGGGAGACTGTCCTACGAGCAGTACTTC.

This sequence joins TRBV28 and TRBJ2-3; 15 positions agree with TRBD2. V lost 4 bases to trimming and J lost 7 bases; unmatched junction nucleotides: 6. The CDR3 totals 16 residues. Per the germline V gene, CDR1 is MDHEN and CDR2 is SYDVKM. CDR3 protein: CASSSGLAGGSYTQYF. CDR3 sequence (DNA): TGTGCCAGCAGTTCGGGACTAGCGGGAGGATCGTATACGCAGTATTTT.

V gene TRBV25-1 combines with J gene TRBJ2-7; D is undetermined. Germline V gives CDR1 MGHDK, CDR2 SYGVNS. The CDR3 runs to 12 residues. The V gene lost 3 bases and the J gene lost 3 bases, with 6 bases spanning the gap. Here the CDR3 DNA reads TGTGCCAGCAGTGACCCCAACTACGAGCAGTACTTC. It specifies CASSDPNYEQYF.

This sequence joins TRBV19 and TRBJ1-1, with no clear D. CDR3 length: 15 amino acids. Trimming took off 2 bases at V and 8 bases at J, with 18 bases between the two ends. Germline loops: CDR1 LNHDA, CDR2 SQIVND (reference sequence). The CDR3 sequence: CASSISRDGRSEAFF. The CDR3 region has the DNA TGTGCCAGTAGTATATCCCGCGATGGAAGGAGCGAAGCTTTCTTT.

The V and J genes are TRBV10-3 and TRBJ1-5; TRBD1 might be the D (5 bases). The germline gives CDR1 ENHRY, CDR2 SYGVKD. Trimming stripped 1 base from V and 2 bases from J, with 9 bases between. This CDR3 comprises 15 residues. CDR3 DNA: TGTGCCATCAGTGAGTTAGGGGTTGGCAATCAGCCCCAGCATTTT. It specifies CAISELGVGNQPQHF.

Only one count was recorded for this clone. The CDR3 loop reads CASSSGGDTYNEQFF. The CDR3 DNA reads TGCGCCAGCAGCAGCGGGGGGGACACCTACAATGAGCAGTTCTTC. The chain carries TRBV5-1 and TRBJ2-1; TRBD2 agrees at 10 bases. The V gene end was trimmed by 4 bases and the J gene end by 2 bases; junction bases not matched to a gene: 3. The CDR3 is 15 amino acids. The germline V gene has CDR1 SGHRS and CDR2 YFSETQ.

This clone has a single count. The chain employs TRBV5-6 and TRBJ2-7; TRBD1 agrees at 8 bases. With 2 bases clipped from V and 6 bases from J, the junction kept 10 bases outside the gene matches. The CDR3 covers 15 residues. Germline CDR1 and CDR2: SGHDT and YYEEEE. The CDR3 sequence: CASSLYPGQVVEQYF. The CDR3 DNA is TGTGCCAGCAGCTTATACCCGGGACAGGTAGTCGAGCAGTACTTC. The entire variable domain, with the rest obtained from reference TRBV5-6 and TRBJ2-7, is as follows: DAGVTQSPTHLIKTRGQQVTLRCSPKSGHDTVSWYQQALGQGPQFIFQYYEEEERQRGNFPDRFSGHQFPNYSSELNVNALLLGDSALYLCASSLYPGQVVEQYFGPGTRLTVT.

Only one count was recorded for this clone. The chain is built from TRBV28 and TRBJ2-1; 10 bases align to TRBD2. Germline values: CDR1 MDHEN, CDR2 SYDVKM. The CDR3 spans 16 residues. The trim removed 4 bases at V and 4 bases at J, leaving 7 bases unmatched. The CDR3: CASSSSGTSAYNEQFF. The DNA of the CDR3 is TGTGCCAGCAGTTCCTCCGGGACTAGCGCTTACAATGAGCAGTTCTTC.

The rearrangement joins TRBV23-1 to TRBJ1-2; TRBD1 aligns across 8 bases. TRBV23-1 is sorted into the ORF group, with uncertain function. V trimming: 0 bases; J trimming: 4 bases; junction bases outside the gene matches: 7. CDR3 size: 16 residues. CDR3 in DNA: TGCGCCAGCAGTCAATCCGTTCAGGGGGCTGGCTATGGCTACACCTTC. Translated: CASSQSVQGAGYGYTF.

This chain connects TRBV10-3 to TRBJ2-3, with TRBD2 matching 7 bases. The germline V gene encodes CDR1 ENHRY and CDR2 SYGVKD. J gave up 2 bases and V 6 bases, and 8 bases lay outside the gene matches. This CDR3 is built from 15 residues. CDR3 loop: CAIRAGLRFTDTQYF. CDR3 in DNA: TGTGCCATCAGGGCGGGACTACGCTTCACAGATACGCAGTATTTT.

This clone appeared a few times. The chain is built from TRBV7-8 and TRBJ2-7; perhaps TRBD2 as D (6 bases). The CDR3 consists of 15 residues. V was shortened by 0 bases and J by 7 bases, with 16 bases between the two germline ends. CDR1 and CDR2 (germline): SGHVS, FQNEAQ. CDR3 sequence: CASSLAGLASGEQYF. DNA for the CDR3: TGTGCCAGCAGCTTAGCGGGACTTGCTTCGGGGGAGCAGTACTTC.

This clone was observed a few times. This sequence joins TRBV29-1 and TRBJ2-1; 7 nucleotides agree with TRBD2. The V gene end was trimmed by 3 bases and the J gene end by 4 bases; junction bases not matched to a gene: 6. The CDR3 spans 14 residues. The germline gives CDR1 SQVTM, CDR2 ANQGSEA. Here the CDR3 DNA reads TGCAGCGTTGACCTGCTAGCGGCATACAATGAGCAGTTCTTC. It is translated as CSVDLLAAYNEQFF.

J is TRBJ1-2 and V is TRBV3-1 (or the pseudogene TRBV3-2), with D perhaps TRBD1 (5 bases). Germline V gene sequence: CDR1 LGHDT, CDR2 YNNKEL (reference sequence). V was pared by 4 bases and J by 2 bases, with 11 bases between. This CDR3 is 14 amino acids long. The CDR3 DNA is TGTGCCAGCAGCCCCCGGACATCCAACTATGGCTACACCTTC. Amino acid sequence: CASSPRTSNYGYTF.

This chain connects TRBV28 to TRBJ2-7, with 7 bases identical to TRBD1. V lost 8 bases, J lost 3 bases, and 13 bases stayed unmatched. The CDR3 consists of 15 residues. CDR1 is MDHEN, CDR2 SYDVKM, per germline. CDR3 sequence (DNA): TGTGCCAGCCGGGATTCCGGGACAGTTCTCTACGAGCAGTACTTC. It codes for CASRDSGTVLYEQYF.

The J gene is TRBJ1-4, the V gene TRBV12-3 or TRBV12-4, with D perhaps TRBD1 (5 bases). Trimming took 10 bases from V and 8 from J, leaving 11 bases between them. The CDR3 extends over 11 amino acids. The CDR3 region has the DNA TGTGCCATCCGGTGGGGCGAAAAACTGTTTTTT. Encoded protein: CAIRWGEKLFF.

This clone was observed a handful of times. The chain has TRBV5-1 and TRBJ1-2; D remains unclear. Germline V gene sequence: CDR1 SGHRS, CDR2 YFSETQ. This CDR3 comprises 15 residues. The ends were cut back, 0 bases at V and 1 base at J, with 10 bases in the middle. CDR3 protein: CASSLGGRRNYGYTF. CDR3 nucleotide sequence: TGCGCCAGCAGCTTGGGAGGGAGGCGTAACTATGGCTACACCTTC.